This TCR beta chain was identified in a study of cytotoxic CD8 clonotypes in ibrutinib-treated CLL. Whole-study results and caveats: Collection times varied between progressing and sustained-remission patients.

The CDR3 extends over 15 amino acids. Trimming took 0 bases from V and 6 from J, leaving 12 bases between them. Per germline, CDR1 SGHTA and CDR2 FQGNSA. Generated by immunoSEQ multiplex PCR, the TCRdb table keeps only in-frame clones and is missing some. The data contain tens of thousands of clones, about nine tenths of them singletons. Comment on this clone: Its antigen is currently unknown.

The chain links TRBV7-2 to TRBJ1-5, with D perhaps matching TRBD1 (6 bases). This sequence originates from a human donor with chronic lymphocytic leukemia. The starting material was PBMCs, obtained after 12 months of ibrutinib treatment. Here the CDR3 reads CASSLAGGRGQPQHF. In DNA form, the CDR3 reads TGTGCCAGCAGCTTAGCCGGGGGCCGGGGTCAGCCCCAGCATTTT.